The clone carrying this T cell receptor beta chain was observed a few times. The data derive from a study of beta chain features in type 1 diabetes. V shed 5 bases and J shed 5 bases, with 6 bases lying between them. The germline CDR1 and CDR2 sequences are GTSNPN and SVGIG (reference sequence). The CDR3 is made up of 10 amino acids. Sequencing targeted expressed TCRB transcripts, as all isolated RNA had been reverse transcribed. Sequenced by immunoSEQ multiplex PCR; TCRdb stores in-frame clones only, minus some. Of over 100,000 clones listed, about 40% are singletons. The receptor comes from a woman younger than 30 in good health. Input material: stem cell memory CD4+ T cells from blood. The chain links TRBV30 to TRBJ2-5; D remains ambiguous. The CDR3 region has the DNA TGTGCCTGGGGTAGCGAGACCCAGTACTTC. As protein: CAWGSETQYF.